This TCR beta chain was found in a study of shared clonotypes between healthy human individuals. The CDR3 extends over 13 amino acids. Between the trimmed V and J ends, which lost 7 bases and 4 bases, there was a span of 11 bases. CDR1 is SGHDN and CDR2 is FVKESK in the germline V gene. With respect to this clone: The antigen is unknown.

Whole-study results and caveats: For sorted subsets, rarefaction showed incomplete sequencing despite large depth.

Authors' data handling: ImmunoSEQ output lacked quality scores and full-length reads, limiting matched filtering. Repertoires were generated with immunoSEQ multiplex PCR, while TCRdb's copy carries only in-frame clones and drops some. V and J calls and clone size are as listed in that table; D and trimming were resolved from the DNA. The table lists 2.5 million or so clones, more than 90% of them singletons. The receptor was isolated from a man between 18 and 29 years old in good health. J is TRBJ2-4 and V is TRBV14; D may match TRBD1 or TRBD2 (5 bases each). Sequencing input: naive CD4+ T cells sorted from blood. Indicated subset: CD45RA+ positively selected. The CDR3 nucleotides read TGTGCCAGCACGGACGGGGCGAAAAACATTCAGTACTTC. Translated, it gives CASTDGAKNIQYF.